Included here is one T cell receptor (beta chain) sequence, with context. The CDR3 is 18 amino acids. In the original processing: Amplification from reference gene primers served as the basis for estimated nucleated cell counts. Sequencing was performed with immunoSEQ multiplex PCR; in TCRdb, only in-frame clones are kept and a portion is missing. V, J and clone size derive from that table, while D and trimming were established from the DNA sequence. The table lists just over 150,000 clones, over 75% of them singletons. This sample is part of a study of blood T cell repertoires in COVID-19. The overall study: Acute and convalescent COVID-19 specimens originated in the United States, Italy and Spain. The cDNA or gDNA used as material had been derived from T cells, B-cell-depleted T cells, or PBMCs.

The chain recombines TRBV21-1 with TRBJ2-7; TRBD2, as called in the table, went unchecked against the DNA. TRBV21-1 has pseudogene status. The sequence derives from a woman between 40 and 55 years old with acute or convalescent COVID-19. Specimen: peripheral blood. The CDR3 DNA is TGTGCCAGCAGCACAACCGGGACTAGCGGGAAAGCTTACGAGGAGCAGTACTTC. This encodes CASSTTGTSGKAYEEQYF.